These T cell receptor beta chains were read from a single sample in a study of T-cell memory formation after mild COVID-19. TCRdb recomputed calls from the 5' RACE reads with MiXCR, one row per CDR3 protein. This sample has about 410,000 distinct CDR3 sequences, with around a quarter found just once. The sample taken for sequencing was PBMCs or a T cell subset sorted from them (not recorded which). These receptors originate from an adult woman who had mild COVID-19 (a few samples of this study predate the infection). Cell type and time point are not known. Each CDR3 is given with its conserved first and last residue. A D gene is named only where the DNA matches it firmly. Size is stated for part of the rows, as once, few or many counts, or as a class when the clone is expanded.

d_call | clone_size | cdr3_length | j_call | v_call | cdr3_aa | cdr3_nt
- | - | 18 | TRBJ2-2 | TRBV7-3 | CASSPQGSGVVVGGELFF | TGTGCCAGCAGCCCGCAAGGATCGGGGGTCGTGGTCGGGGGGGAGCTGTTTTTT
TRBD2 | - | 15 | TRBJ2-7 | TRBV7-3 | CASSLLPSGDYEQYF | TGTGCCAGCAGCTTACTTCCTAGCGGAGACTACGAGCAGTACTTC
- | - | 13 | TRBJ2-7 | TRBV12-3/TRBV12-4 | CASSPTSLYEQYF | TGTGCCAGCAGTCCAACGAGTCTCTACGAGCAGTACTTC
TRBD1 | - | 17 | TRBJ1-2 | TRBV6-5 | CASSYFIPGQGADGYTF | TGTGCCAGCAGTTACTTTATCCCGGGACAGGGGGCAGATGGCTACACCTTC
- | - | 14 | TRBJ2-1 | TRBV6-2/TRBV6-3 | CASSGVSSYNEQFF | TGTGCCAGCAGTGGAGTGAGCTCCTACAATGAGCAGTTCTTC
TRBD2 | few | 14 | TRBJ2-7 | TRBV20-1 | CSARGTSASYEQYF | TGCAGTGCTAGAGGAACTAGCGCAAGCTACGAGCAGTACTTC
- | few | 15 | TRBJ1-2 | TRBV25-1 | CASSEGGRREYGYTF | TGTGCCAGCAGTGAAGGGGGCAGGAGGGAGTATGGCTACACCTTC
- | - | 19 | TRBJ1-5 | TRBV19 | CATSPLDSYLRLSNQPQHF | TGTGCCACATCCCCGTTGGACAGCTATCTTCGGCTTAGCAATCAGCCCCAGCATTTT
TRBD2 | few | 17 | TRBJ2-5 | TRBV20-1 | CSASWYRTSGSSETQYF | TGCAGTGCTAGTTGGTACAGAACTAGCGGGAGTTCAGAGACCCAGTACTTC
TRBD2 | many | 16 | TRBJ2-2 | TRBV7-3 | CASSFMGGSLTGELFF | TGTGCCAGCAGCTTTATGGGCGGGAGTCTTACCGGGGAGCTGTTTTTT
- | - | 12 | TRBJ1-2 | TRBV2 | CASSDDMYGYTF | TGTGCCAGCAGCGACGACATGTATGGCTACACCTTC
TRBD1 | - | 14 | TRBJ1-2 | TRBV2 | CATSSGTGDYGYTF | TGTGCCACCTCATCCGGGACAGGGGACTATGGCTACACCTTC
- | few | 17 | TRBJ2-1 | TRBV15 | CATSRERGTRLYDEQFF | TGTGCCACCAGCAGAGAAAGAGGGACACGGCTTTATGATGAGCAGTTCTTC
- | - | 13 | TRBJ1-5 | TRBV12-5 | CASGSGGNQPQHF | TGTGCTAGTGGTTCAGGGGGCAATCAGCCCCAGCATTTT
- | many | 14 | TRBJ2-3 | TRBV29-1 | CSVDGMGDPDTQYF | TGCAGCGTTGATGGGATGGGGGACCCAGATACGCAGTATTTT
- | few | 14 | TRBJ1-1 | TRBV5-1 | CASSLDFRGTEAFF | TGCGCCAGCAGCTTGGATTTTAGGGGAACTGAAGCTTTCTTT
- | - | 16 | TRBJ1-4 | TRBV7-9 | CASILGTFPSNEKLFF | TGTGCCAGCATCCTTGGTACCTTTCCCTCGAATGAAAAACTGTTTTTT
TRBD1 | few | 17 | TRBJ1-1 | TRBV4-1 | CASSPDFNRGQNTEAFF | TGCGCCAGCAGCCCAGACTTTAACAGGGGTCAGAACACTGAAGCTTTCTTT
- | few | 17 | TRBJ2-1 | TRBV7-9 | CASSLGPDRNSYNEQFF | TGTGCCAGCAGCTTAGGCCCCGACAGAAACTCCTACAATGAGCAGTTCTTC
TRBD2 | many | 14 | TRBJ2-2 | TRBV29-1 | CSVPGLANTGELFF | TGCAGCGTACCGGGACTAGCGAACACCGGGGAGCTGTTTTTT
- | many | 12 | TRBJ1-2 | TRBV28 | CASSSTVYGYTF | TGTGCCAGCAGTTCGACCGTGTATGGCTACACCTTC
TRBD2 | once | 16 | TRBJ2-1 | TRBV10-3 | CAISGVTSGSYNEQFF | TGTGCCATCAGTGGGGTGACTAGCGGGTCTTACAATGAGCAGTTCTTC
- | few | 15 | TRBJ1-3 | TRBV25-1 | CASSDFRPSGNTIYF | TGTGCCAGCAGTGACTTTCGGCCCTCTGGAAACACCATATATTTT